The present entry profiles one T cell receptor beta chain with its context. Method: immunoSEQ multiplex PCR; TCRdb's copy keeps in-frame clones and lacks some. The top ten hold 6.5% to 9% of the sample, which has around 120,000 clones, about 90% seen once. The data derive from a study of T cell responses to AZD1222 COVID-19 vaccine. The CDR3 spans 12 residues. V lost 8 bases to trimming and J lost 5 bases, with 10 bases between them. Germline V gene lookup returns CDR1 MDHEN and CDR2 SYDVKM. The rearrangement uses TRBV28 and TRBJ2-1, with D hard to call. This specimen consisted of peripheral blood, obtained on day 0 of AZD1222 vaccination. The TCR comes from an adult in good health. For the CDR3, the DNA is TGTGCCAGCTGGGGTAGCCACAATGAGCAGTTCTTC. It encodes CASWGSHNEQFF.